The rows below give T cell receptor beta chains drawn from one sample of a study of identical twins. TCRdb fed the 5' RACE reads into MiXCR, producing one record per CDR3 protein. The table records about 520,000 distinct CDR3 sequences, approximately 22% of them present only once. This sample also appeared in a second study, on T cells expressing NK-cell markers.

Sequencing was done on a sample of CD4+ T cells sorted from blood. The source is a woman aged 18-29 years in good health. Each CDR3 is given with its conserved first and last residue. A D gene is named only where the DNA matches it firmly. Expanded clones are given a class, and other clones once, few, many or no size at all.

d_call: TRBD1; clone_size: few; j_call: TRBJ2-7; cdr3_length: 15; v_call: TRBV6-1; cdr3_aa: CASSKSDRGPYEQYF; cdr3_nt: TGTGCCAGCAGTAAATCTGACAGGGGCCCCTACGAGCAGTACTTC
d_call: .; clone_size: .; j_call: TRBJ2-1; cdr3_length: 17; v_call: TRBV7-8; cdr3_aa: CASSLKNGDGFRDEQFF; cdr3_nt: TGTGCCAGCAGCTTGAAAAACGGGGACGGTTTTAGGGATGAGCAGTTCTTC
d_call: .; clone_size: .; j_call: TRBJ2-1; cdr3_length: 16; v_call: TRBV6-5; cdr3_aa: CASSYEGVAWVYEQFF; cdr3_nt: TGTGCCAGCAGTTACGAGGGGGTAGCGTGGGTATATGAGCAGTTCTTC
d_call: TRBD2; clone_size: .; j_call: TRBJ2-3; cdr3_length: 17; v_call: TRBV5-6; cdr3_aa: CASSFIRLAGGTDTQYF; cdr3_nt: TGTGCCAGCAGCTTCATCCGACTAGCGGGAGGCACAGATACGCAGTATTTT
d_call: TRBD2; clone_size: .; j_call: TRBJ2-7; cdr3_length: 17; v_call: TRBV5-6; cdr3_aa: CASSSRRLAGLLYEQYF; cdr3_nt: TGTGCCAGCAGCTCCCGGAGACTAGCGGGACTTCTATACGAGCAGTACTTC
d_call: TRBD2; clone_size: few; j_call: TRBJ2-1; cdr3_length: 16; v_call: TRBV7-9; cdr3_aa: CASSPRGGRIYNEQFF; cdr3_nt: TGTGCCAGCAGCCCCCGGGGGGGACGCATCTACAATGAGCAGTTCTTC
d_call: .; clone_size: .; j_call: TRBJ2-3; cdr3_length: 15; v_call: TRBV7-2; cdr3_aa: CASSPQALRTDTQYF; cdr3_nt: TGTGCCAGCAGCCCCCAAGCCCTGAGGACAGATACGCAGTATTTT
d_call: .; clone_size: few; j_call: TRBJ2-4; cdr3_length: 15; v_call: TRBV20-1; cdr3_aa: CSASRQYLAKNIQYF; cdr3_nt: TGCAGTGCTAGCCGACAGTATCTAGCCAAAAACATTCAGTACTTC
d_call: TRBD1; clone_size: .; j_call: TRBJ2-7; cdr3_length: 16; v_call: TRBV15; cdr3_aa: CATSKEPGQGTHEQYF; cdr3_nt: TGTGCCACCAGCAAAGAACCGGGACAGGGTACCCACGAGCAGTACTTC
d_call: .; clone_size: few; j_call: TRBJ2-2; cdr3_length: 14; v_call: TRBV7-2; cdr3_aa: CASSLMGVKGELFF; cdr3_nt: TGTGCCAGCAGCTTAATGGGTGTCAAGGGGGAGCTGTTTTTT
d_call: .; clone_size: few; j_call: TRBJ1-1; cdr3_length: 14; v_call: TRBV12-3/TRBV12-4; cdr3_aa: CASSELDSNTEAFF; cdr3_nt: TGTGCCAGCAGTGAACTCGACAGTAACACTGAAGCTTTCTTT
d_call: .; clone_size: few; j_call: TRBJ2-7; cdr3_length: 16; v_call: TRBV5-1; cdr3_aa: CASSDRDTTFPYEQYF; cdr3_nt: TGCGCCAGCAGCGACCGGGACACAACCTTCCCCTACGAGCAGTACTTC
d_call: .; clone_size: .; j_call: TRBJ2-1; cdr3_length: 13; v_call: TRBV20-1; cdr3_aa: CSVRAQGGNEQFF; cdr3_nt: TGCAGTGTTCGGGCGCAGGGAGGAAATGAGCAGTTCTTC
d_call: .; clone_size: .; j_call: TRBJ2-3; cdr3_length: 16; v_call: TRBV3-1; cdr3_aa: CASSLRGGGKENTQYF; cdr3_nt: TGTGCCAGCAGCCTACGAGGGGGGGGCAAGGAAAATACGCAGTATTTT
d_call: .; clone_size: once; j_call: TRBJ2-7; cdr3_length: 15; v_call: TRBV10-3; cdr3_aa: CAIREGGRGTYEQYF; cdr3_nt: TGTGCCATCAGAGAGGGGGGCAGGGGGACCTACGAGCAGTACTTC
d_call: .; clone_size: many; j_call: TRBJ2-1; cdr3_length: 14; v_call: TRBV5-1; cdr3_aa: CASSFGSSYNEQFF; cdr3_nt: TGTGCCAGCAGTTTCGGCAGCTCCTACAATGAGCAGTTCTTC
d_call: .; clone_size: .; j_call: TRBJ1-6; cdr3_length: 14; v_call: TRBV7-9; cdr3_aa: CASSFQGQGSPLHF; cdr3_nt: TGTGCCAGCAGCTTTCAGGGCCAAGGTTCACCCCTCCACTTT
d_call: TRBD1; clone_size: .; j_call: TRBJ1-1; cdr3_length: 15; v_call: TRBV7-9; cdr3_aa: CASSNTGDMNTEAFF; cdr3_nt: TGTGCCAGCAGCAACACAGGGGACATGAACACTGAAGCTTTCTTT
d_call: TRBD1; clone_size: .; j_call: TRBJ2-7; cdr3_length: 15; v_call: TRBV27; cdr3_aa: CASSHPGQGRYEQYF; cdr3_nt: TGTGCCAGCAGTCACCCGGGACAGGGGCGCTACGAGCAGTACTTC
d_call: .; clone_size: few; j_call: TRBJ1-2; cdr3_length: 12; v_call: TRBV7-2; cdr3_aa: CAGSFGGYGYTF; cdr3_nt: TGTGCCGGCAGCTTCGGGGGCTATGGCTACACCTTC
d_call: .; clone_size: .; j_call: TRBJ2-7; cdr3_length: 17; v_call: TRBV20-1; cdr3_aa: CSARDRPGQGNHREQYF; cdr3_nt: TGCAGTGCTAGAGATAGGCCGGGTCAGGGGAATCATCGCGAGCAGTACTTC
d_call: .; clone_size: .; j_call: TRBJ1-5; cdr3_length: 13; v_call: TRBV12-3/TRBV12-4; cdr3_aa: CASQRQGYQPQHF; cdr3_nt: TGTGCCTCCCAAAGGCAGGGGTATCAGCCCCAGCATTTT
d_call: TRBD2; clone_size: .; j_call: TRBJ2-3; cdr3_length: 12; v_call: TRBV7-2; cdr3_aa: CASRLAGLLQYF; cdr3_nt: TGTGCCAGCAGACTAGCGGGACTATTGCAGTATTTT
d_call: TRBD2; clone_size: few; j_call: TRBJ2-3; cdr3_length: 13; v_call: TRBV20-1; cdr3_aa: CSARGLSWDTQYF; cdr3_nt: TGCAGTGCTAGGGGACTATCCTGGGATACGCAGTATTTT
d_call: .; clone_size: .; j_call: TRBJ1-1; cdr3_length: 13; v_call: TRBV20-1; cdr3_aa: CSARRAGDTEAFF; cdr3_nt: TGCAGTGCTAGAAGGGCAGGGGACACTGAAGCTTTCTTT
d_call: .; clone_size: .; j_call: TRBJ2-5; cdr3_length: 15; v_call: TRBV5-6; cdr3_aa: CASSLPAAVGETQYF; cdr3_nt: TGTGCCAGCAGCTTGCCCGCCGCCGTTGGCGAGACCCAGTACTTC
d_call: TRBD2; clone_size: .; j_call: TRBJ2-7; cdr3_length: 15; v_call: TRBV20-1; cdr3_aa: CSAREAGGALYEQYF; cdr3_nt: TGCAGTGCTAGAGAGGCGGGGGGGGCCCTCTACGAGCAGTACTTC
d_call: TRBD2; clone_size: few; j_call: TRBJ2-3; cdr3_length: 14; v_call: TRBV10-1; cdr3_aa: CASATGLAPDTQYF; cdr3_nt: TGCGCCAGCGCTACGGGACTAGCCCCAGATACGCAGTATTTT
d_call: .; clone_size: many; j_call: TRBJ2-3; cdr3_length: 15; v_call: TRBV7-2; cdr3_aa: CASSSWEASTDTQYF; cdr3_nt: TGTGCCAGCAGCTCCTGGGAGGCGAGCACAGATACGCAGTATTTT
d_call: TRBD2; clone_size: few; j_call: TRBJ2-1; cdr3_length: 16; v_call: TRBV7-3; cdr3_aa: CASSRIGTSGAKEQFF; cdr3_nt: TGTGCCAGCAGCAGAATAGGGACTAGCGGGGCCAAGGAGCAGTTCTTC
d_call: .; clone_size: .; j_call: TRBJ2-6; cdr3_length: 17; v_call: TRBV2; cdr3_aa: CATPRDFLGSGANVLTF; cdr3_nt: TGTGCGACCCCCAGGGACTTCCTAGGCTCTGGGGCCAACGTCCTGACTTTC
d_call: TRBD1; clone_size: .; j_call: TRBJ2-3; cdr3_length: 15; v_call: TRBV7-8; cdr3_aa: CASFQGTGGAYTQYF; cdr3_nt: TGTGCCAGCTTCCAGGGGACAGGGGGCGCATATACGCAGTATTTT
d_call: .; clone_size: .; j_call: TRBJ2-2; cdr3_length: 13; v_call: TRBV11-2; cdr3_aa: CASSSLRDGELFF; cdr3_nt: TGTGCCAGCAGCTCCCTTCGTGACGGGGAGCTGTTTTTT
d_call: TRBD2; clone_size: few; j_call: TRBJ2-3; cdr3_length: 15; v_call: TRBV9; cdr3_aa: CASSVTAGGTDTQYF; cdr3_nt: TGTGCCAGCAGCGTAACAGCGGGGGGCACAGATACGCAGTATTTT
d_call: .; clone_size: few; j_call: TRBJ1-2; cdr3_length: 14; v_call: TRBV5-1; cdr3_aa: CASSLDGPQQGYTF; cdr3_nt: TGCGCCAGCAGCTTGGACGGACCCCAGCAAGGCTACACCTTC
d_call: .; clone_size: .; j_call: TRBJ2-7; cdr3_length: 14; v_call: TRBV29-1; cdr3_aa: CSVSPGASLYEQYF; cdr3_nt: TGCAGCGTTTCACCCGGGGCCTCTCTCTACGAGCAGTACTTC
d_call: TRBD2; clone_size: few; j_call: TRBJ2-5; cdr3_length: 19; v_call: TRBV27; cdr3_aa: CASSAGLARDGQRGETQYF; cdr3_nt: TGTGCCAGCAGTGCGGGACTAGCAAGGGACGGCCAACGGGGGGAGACCCAGTACTTC
d_call: TRBD2; clone_size: .; j_call: TRBJ2-2; cdr3_length: 17; v_call: TRBV5-1; cdr3_aa: CASSKGLAGDLAGELFF; cdr3_nt: TGCGCCAGCAGCAAGGGACTAGCGGGGGACCTGGCCGGGGAGCTGTTTTTT
d_call: TRBD2; clone_size: few; j_call: TRBJ2-3; cdr3_length: 15; v_call: TRBV6-5; cdr3_aa: CASTWRGAGTDTQYF; cdr3_nt: TGTGCCAGCACATGGCGGGGGGCAGGCACAGATACGCAGTATTTT
d_call: .; clone_size: few; j_call: TRBJ2-1; cdr3_length: 12; v_call: TRBV21-1; cdr3_aa: CASGLRRNEQFF; cdr3_nt: TGTGCCAGCGGTCTGAGGAGGAATGAGCAGTTCTTC
d_call: .; clone_size: many; j_call: TRBJ2-5; cdr3_length: 12; v_call: TRBV10-3; cdr3_aa: CAISGFQETQYF; cdr3_nt: TGTGCCATCAGTGGCTTCCAAGAGACCCAGTACTTC
d_call: .; clone_size: .; j_call: TRBJ2-1; cdr3_length: 16; v_call: TRBV11-2; cdr3_aa: CASSLVGGVIYNEQFF; cdr3_nt: TGTGCCAGCAGCTTAGTTGGGGGAGTAATATACAATGAGCAGTTCTTC
d_call: .; clone_size: .; j_call: TRBJ1-2; cdr3_length: 12; v_call: TRBV20-1; cdr3_aa: CSASSGEDGYTF; cdr3_nt: TGCAGTGCTAGCTCAGGGGAGGATGGCTACACCTTC
d_call: .; clone_size: .; j_call: TRBJ2-3; cdr3_length: 13; v_call: TRBV6-6; cdr3_aa: CASRLDSTDTQYF; cdr3_nt: TGTGCCAGCAGACTGGACAGCACAGATACGCAGTATTTT
d_call: TRBD2; clone_size: .; j_call: TRBJ2-5; cdr3_length: 17; v_call: TRBV20-1; cdr3_aa: CSASPAETSGRGETQYF; cdr3_nt: TGCAGTGCTTCCCCGGCGGAGACTAGCGGGAGAGGAGAGACCCAGTACTTC
d_call: .; clone_size: .; j_call: TRBJ2-2; cdr3_length: 14; v_call: TRBV3-1; cdr3_aa: CASSQVAATGELLF; cdr3_nt: TGTGCCAGCAGCCAGGTGGCGGCCACCGGGGAGCTGCTTTTT
d_call: TRBD1; clone_size: .; j_call: TRBJ2-7; cdr3_length: 12; v_call: TRBV20-1; cdr3_aa: CSALGQADEQYF; cdr3_nt: TGCAGTGCCTTAGGACAGGCAGACGAGCAGTACTTC
d_call: .; clone_size: .; j_call: TRBJ2-1; cdr3_length: 14; v_call: TRBV20-1; cdr3_aa: CSASWSQRGNEQFF; cdr3_nt: TGCAGTGCTAGTTGGTCGCAGAGGGGCAATGAGCAGTTCTTC
d_call: .; clone_size: .; j_call: TRBJ2-1; cdr3_length: 13; v_call: TRBV25-1; cdr3_aa: CASSEPGYNEQFF; cdr3_nt: TGTGCCAGCAGTGAACCCGGTTACAATGAGCAGTTCTTC
d_call: .; clone_size: few; j_call: TRBJ2-1; cdr3_length: 14; v_call: TRBV27; cdr3_aa: CASSLSKPENEQFF; cdr3_nt: TGTGCCAGCAGTTTATCGAAACCAGAGAATGAGCAGTTCTTC
d_call: TRBD2; clone_size: few; j_call: TRBJ2-1; cdr3_length: 16; v_call: TRBV18; cdr3_aa: CASSPARGGSYNEQFF; cdr3_nt: TGTGCCAGCTCACCAGCGCGGGGGGGCTCCTACAATGAGCAGTTCTTC